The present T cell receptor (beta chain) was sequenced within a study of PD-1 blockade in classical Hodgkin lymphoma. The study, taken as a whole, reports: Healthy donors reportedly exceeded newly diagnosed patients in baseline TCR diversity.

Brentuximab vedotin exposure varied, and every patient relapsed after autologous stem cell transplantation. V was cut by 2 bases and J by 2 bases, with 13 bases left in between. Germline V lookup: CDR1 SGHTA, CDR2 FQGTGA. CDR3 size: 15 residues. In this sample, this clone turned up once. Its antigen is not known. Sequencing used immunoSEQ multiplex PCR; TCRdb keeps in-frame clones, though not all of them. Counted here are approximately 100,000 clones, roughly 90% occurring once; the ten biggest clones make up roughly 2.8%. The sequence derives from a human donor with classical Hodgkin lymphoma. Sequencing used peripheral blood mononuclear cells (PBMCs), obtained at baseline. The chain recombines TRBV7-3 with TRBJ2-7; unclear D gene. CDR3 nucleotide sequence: TGTGCCAGCAGCTTAGGAGATCCCTTGACCTACGAGCAGTACTTC. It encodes CASSLGDPLTYEQYF. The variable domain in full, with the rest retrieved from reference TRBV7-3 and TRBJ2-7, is GAGVSQTPSNKVTEKGKYVELRCDPISGHTALYWYRQSLGQGPEFLIYFQGTGAADDSGLPNDRFFAVRPEGSVSTLKIQRTERGDSAVYLCASSLGDPLTYEQYFGPGTRLTVT.